This record covers a single TCR beta chain. As yet, its antigen is unknown. The record originates from a study of identical twins. Points from the study as a whole: Fewer insertions marked abundant cord blood beta clonotypes; young adult naive trended weakly, memory not at all. The study found excess low generation probability among twin-shared out-of-frame alpha sequences.

From the 5' RACE reads, TCRdb called clonotypes with MiXCR, one entry per CDR3 protein. The table shows about 220,000 distinct CDR3 sequences, with about a tenth occurring only once. The CDR3 totals 15 residues. The rearrangement joins TRBV21-1 to TRBJ2-3; the table calls TRBD2, which could not be checked here. TRBV21-1 corresponds to a pseudogene. This receptor was taken from a woman under 30 in good health. The specimen was memory (CD45RO+) T cells sorted from blood. This CDR3 reads CASSKPSAGRDTQYF. In DNA form, the CDR3 reads TGTGCCAGCAGCAAACCTAGCGCCGGGAGGGATACGCAGTATTTT.